These 8 T cell receptor beta chains were all obtained from the same sample, sequenced in a study of Tregs in tolerant kidney transplant recipients. The nonmyeloablative bone marrow transplants came from related graft donors, with transient mixed chimerism. Profiled with immunoSEQ multiplex PCR; TCRdb holds only in-frame clones, not every one. Here the sample spans 74,000 or so clones, around nine tenths being singletons. The sample in question was CD4+ T cells from blood (PBMCs), obtained 24 months after the transplant. The receptors were gathered from a human patient who received a combined kidney and bone marrow transplant. Some T cells may originate from the graft donor.

This chain connects TRBV28 to TRBJ1-1; 8 positions agree with TRBD1. The CDR3 length is 14 residues. V lost 9 bases to trimming and J lost 3 bases; unmatched junction nucleotides: 9. Germline V lookup: CDR1 MDHEN, CDR2 SYDVKM. The CDR3 is CASPAQGEHTEAFF. The DNA of the CDR3 is TGTGCCAGTCCTGCACAGGGGGAGCACACTGAAGCTTTCTTT.

This clone has a single count. The V and J genes are TRBV11-3 and TRBJ1-1, with D possibly being TRBD1 (5 bases). V lost 5 bases and J lost 1, with 11 bases in between. Germline CDR1 SGHNT, CDR2 YENEEA. The CDR3 length is 14 residues. For the CDR3, the DNA is TGTGCCAGCAGCCCGAACAGGAGGAACACTGAAGCTTTCTTT. Amino acid sequence: CASSPNRRNTEAFF.

V is TRBV5-4 and J is TRBJ2-3, with D possibly matching TRBD2 (5 bases). Trimming shortened V by 4 bases and J by 2 bases, and 11 bases separated the two germline ends. This CDR3 contains 14 residues. Germline lookup yields CDR1 SGHNT and CDR2 YYREEE (reference sequence). CDR3 sequence reads: CASSRRGSTDTQYF. The CDR3 DNA reads as TGTGCCAGCAGCCGCCGGGGATCCACAGATACGCAGTATTTT.

The rearrangement links TRBV7-2 to TRBJ1-1, with TRBD1 matching 10 bases. V was clipped by 5 bases and J by 5 bases; unmatched bases: 5. CDR3 length equals 14 residues. The germline V gene has CDR1 SGHTA and CDR2 FQGNSA. This CDR3 reads CASSLRTGGTEAFF. CDR3 DNA: TGTGCCAGCAGCCTCCGGACAGGGGGGACTGAAGCTTTCTTT.

V usage is TRBV7-2 and J usage is TRBJ1-2; D is unresolved. Trimming removed 4 bases at V and 8 bases at J, with 20 bases between. This CDR3 is 15 amino acids long. From germline, CDR1 is SGHTA and CDR2 FQGNSA. The CDR3 here is CASSSPPRGPGGYTF. DNA for the CDR3: TGTGCCAGCAGCTCGCCACCGCGGGGTCCGGGAGGCTACACCTTC.

J is TRBJ1-2 and V is TRBV29-1; maybe TRBD1 (6 bases). V dropped 6 bases and J dropped 1 base, with 15 bases sitting between them. Germline CDR1 is SQVTM and CDR2 is ANQGSEA. The CDR3 runs to 14 residues. This chain's CDR3 is CSVVTTGNNYGYTF. The DNA of the CDR3 is TGCAGCGTGGTAACGACAGGAAATAACTATGGCTACACCTTC.

The chain joins TRBV11-2 to TRBJ2-7, with D perhaps matching TRBD1 (5 bases). Germline V gene lookup returns CDR1 SGHAT and CDR2 FQNNGV. V lost 2 bases to trimming and J lost 7 bases, with 9 bases between them. The CDR3 totals 12 residues. The CDR3 spells CASSLNRGEQYF. In DNA, the CDR3 is TGTGCCAGCAGCTTAAATAGGGGAGAGCAGTACTTC.

In DNA, the CDR3 is TGTGCCAGCAGCTATCTAGCGGACCTCCTGGATACGCAGTATTTT. Translation: CASSYLADLLDTQYF. The chain has TRBV5-5 and TRBJ2-3; 7 bases map to TRBD2. Per the germline V gene, CDR1 is SGHKS and CDR2 is YYEKEE (reference sequence). The CDR3 extends over 15 amino acids. With V trimmed by 3 bases and J by 6 bases, 10 bases remained unmatched.